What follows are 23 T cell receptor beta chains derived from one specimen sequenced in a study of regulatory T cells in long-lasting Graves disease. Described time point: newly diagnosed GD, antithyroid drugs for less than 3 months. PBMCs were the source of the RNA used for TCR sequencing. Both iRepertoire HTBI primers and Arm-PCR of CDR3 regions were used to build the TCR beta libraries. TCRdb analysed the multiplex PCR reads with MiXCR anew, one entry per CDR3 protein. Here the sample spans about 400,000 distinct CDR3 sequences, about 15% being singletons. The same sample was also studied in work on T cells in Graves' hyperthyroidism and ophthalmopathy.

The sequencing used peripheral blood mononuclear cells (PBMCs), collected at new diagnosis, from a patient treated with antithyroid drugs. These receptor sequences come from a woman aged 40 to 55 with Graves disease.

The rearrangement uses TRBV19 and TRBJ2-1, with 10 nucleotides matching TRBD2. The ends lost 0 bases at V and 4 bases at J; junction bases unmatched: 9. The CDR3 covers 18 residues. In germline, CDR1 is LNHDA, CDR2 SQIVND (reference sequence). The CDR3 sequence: CASSIDLPGLADYNEQFF. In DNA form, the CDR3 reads TGTGCCAGTAGTATAGACCTACCCGGACTAGCGGATTACAATGAGCAGTTCTTC.

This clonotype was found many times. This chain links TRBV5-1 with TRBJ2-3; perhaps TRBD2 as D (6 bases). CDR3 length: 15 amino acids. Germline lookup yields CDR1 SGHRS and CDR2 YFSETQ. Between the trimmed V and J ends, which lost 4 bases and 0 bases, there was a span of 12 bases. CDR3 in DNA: TGCGCCAGCAGCCAGCAAGGGACTAGCACAGATACGCAGTATTTT. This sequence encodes CASSQQGTSTDTQYF. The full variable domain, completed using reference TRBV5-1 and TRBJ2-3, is KAGVTQTPRYLIKTRGQQVTLSCSPISGHRSVSWYQQTPGQGLQFLFEYFSETQRNKGNFPGRFSGRQFSNSRSEMNVSTLELGDSALYLCASSQQGTSTDTQYFGPGTRLTVL.

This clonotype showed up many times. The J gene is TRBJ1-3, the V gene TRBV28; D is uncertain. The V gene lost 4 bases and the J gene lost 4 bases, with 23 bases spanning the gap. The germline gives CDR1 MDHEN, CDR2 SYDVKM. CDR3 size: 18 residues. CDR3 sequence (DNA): TGTGCCAGCAGTTATAGGATATGGGAAACGGGGTCCGGAAACACCATATATTTT. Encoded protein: CASSYRIWETGSGNTIYF. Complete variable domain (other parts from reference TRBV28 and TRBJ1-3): DVKVTQSSRYLVKRTGEKVFLECVQDMDHENMFWYRQDPGLGLRLIYFSYDVKMKEKGDIPEGYSVSREKKERFSLILESASTNQTSMYLCASSYRIWETGSGNTIYFGEGSWLTVV.

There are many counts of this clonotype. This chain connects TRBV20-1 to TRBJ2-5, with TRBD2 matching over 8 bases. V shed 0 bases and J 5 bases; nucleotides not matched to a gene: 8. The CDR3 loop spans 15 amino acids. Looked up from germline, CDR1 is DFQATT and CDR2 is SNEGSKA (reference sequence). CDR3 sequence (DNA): TGCAGTGCTAGAGAAGGGTGGGCGGGAGGCGAGACCCAGTACTTC. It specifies CSAREGWAGGETQYF.

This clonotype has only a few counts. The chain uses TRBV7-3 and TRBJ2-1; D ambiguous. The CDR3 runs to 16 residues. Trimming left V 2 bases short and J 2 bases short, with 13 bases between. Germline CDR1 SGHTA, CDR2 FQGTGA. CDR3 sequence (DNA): TGTGCCAGCAGCTTACGTGCTGCGCCGACCTACAATGAGCAGTTCTTC. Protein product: CASSLRAAPTYNEQFF.

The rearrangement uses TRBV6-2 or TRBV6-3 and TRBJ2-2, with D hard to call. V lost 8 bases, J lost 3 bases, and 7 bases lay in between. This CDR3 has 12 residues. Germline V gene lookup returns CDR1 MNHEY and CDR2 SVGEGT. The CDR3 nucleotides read TGTGCCAGCGCTGGGCACACCGGGGAGCTGTTTTTT. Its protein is CASAGHTGELFF.

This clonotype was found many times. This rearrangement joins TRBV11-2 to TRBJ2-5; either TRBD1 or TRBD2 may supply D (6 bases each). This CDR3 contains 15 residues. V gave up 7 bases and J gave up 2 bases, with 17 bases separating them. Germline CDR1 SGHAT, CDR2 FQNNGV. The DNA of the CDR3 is TGTGCCAGCAACTTCGGAGGGGGACTTCAAGAGACCCAGTACTTC. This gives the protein CASNFGGGLQETQYF.

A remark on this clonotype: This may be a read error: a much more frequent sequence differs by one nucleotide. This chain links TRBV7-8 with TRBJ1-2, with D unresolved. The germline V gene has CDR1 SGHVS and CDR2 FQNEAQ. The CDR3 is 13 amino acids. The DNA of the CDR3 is TGTGCCAGCAGCTGGGAGTCTGGCTATAGCTACACCTTC. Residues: CASSWESGYSYTF. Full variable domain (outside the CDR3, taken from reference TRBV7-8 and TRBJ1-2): GAGVSQSPRYKVAKRGQDVALRCDPISGHVSLFWYQQALGQGPEFLTYFQNEAQLDKSGLPSDRFFAERPEGSVSTLKIQRTQQEDSAVYLCASSWESGYSYTFGSGTRLTVV.

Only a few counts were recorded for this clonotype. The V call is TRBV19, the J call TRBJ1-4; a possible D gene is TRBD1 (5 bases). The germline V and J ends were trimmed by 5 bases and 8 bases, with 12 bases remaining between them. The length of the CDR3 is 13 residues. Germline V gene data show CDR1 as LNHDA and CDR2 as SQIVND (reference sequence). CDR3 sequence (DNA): TGTGCCAGTAGTGATGGGGCCAGCGAAAAACTGTTTTTT. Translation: CASSDGASEKLFF.

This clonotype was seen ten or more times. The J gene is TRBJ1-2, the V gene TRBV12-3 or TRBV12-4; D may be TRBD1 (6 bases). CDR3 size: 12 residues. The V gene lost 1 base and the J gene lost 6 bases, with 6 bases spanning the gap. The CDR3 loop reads CASSLGTDGYTF. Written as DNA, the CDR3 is TGTGCCAGCAGTTTAGGGACAGATGGCTACACCTTC.

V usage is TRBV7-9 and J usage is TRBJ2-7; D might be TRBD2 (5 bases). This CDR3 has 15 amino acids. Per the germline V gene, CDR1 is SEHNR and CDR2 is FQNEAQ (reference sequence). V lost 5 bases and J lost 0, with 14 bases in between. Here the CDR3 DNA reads TGTGCCAGCAGCCCAGCGGACTGGAGCTCCTACGAGCAGTACTTC. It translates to CASSPADWSSYEQYF.

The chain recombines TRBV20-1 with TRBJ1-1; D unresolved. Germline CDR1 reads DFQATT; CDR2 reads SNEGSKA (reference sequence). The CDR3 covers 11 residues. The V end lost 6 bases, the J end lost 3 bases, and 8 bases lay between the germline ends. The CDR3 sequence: CSAGSDTEAFF. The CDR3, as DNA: TGCAGTGCCGGGTCGGACACTGAAGCTTTCTTT.

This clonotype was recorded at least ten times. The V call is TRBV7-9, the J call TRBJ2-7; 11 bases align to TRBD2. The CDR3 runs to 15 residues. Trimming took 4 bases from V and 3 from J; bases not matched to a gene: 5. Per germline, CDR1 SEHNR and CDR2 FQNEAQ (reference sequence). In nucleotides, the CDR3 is TGTGCCAGCAGCTCAATCGGGACTAGCGGCTACGAGCAGTACTTC. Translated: CASSSIGTSGYEQYF.

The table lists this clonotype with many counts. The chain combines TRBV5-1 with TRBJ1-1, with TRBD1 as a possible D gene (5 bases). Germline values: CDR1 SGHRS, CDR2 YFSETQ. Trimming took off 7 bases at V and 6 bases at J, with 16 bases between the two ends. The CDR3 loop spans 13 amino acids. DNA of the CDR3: TGCGCCAGCCGTGCGCCCGGGGACCCTGAAGCTTTCTTT. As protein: CASRAPGDPEAFF.

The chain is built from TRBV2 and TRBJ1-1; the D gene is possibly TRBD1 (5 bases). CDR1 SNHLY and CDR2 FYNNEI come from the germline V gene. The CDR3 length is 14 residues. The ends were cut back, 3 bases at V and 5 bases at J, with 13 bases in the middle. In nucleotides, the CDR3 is TGTGCCAGCAGTGACCAGGGCATGGGGACTGAAGCTTTCTTT. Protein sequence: CASSDQGMGTEAFF.

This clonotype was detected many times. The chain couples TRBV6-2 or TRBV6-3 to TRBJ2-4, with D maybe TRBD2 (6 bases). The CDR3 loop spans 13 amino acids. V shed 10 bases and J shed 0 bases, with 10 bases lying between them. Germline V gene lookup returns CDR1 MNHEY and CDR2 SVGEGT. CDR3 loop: CATLGLAKNIQYF. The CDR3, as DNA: TGTGCCACCCTGGGACTAGCCAAAAACATTCAGTACTTC.

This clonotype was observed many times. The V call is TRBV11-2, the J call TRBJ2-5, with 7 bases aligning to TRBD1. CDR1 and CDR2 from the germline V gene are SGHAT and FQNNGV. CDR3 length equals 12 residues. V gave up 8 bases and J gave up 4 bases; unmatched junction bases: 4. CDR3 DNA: TGTGCCAGCGGCGACAGGGCAGAGACCCAGTACTTC. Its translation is CASGDRAETQYF.

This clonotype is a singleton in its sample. The CDR3 here is CSVGRQAAFF. The CDR3 DNA sequence: TGCAGCGTTGGGCGGCAGGCCGCTTTCTTT. This rearrangement joins TRBV29-1 to TRBJ1-1; D remains ambiguous. There are 10 residues in the CDR3. V lost 4 bases to trimming and J lost 11 bases, with 11 bases between them. The V gene's germline CDR1 is SQVTM and CDR2 ANQGSEA.

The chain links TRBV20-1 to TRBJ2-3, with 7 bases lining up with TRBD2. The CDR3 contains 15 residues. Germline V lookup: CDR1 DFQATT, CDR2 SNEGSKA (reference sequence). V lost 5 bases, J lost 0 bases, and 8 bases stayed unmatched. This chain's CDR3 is CSAERLAISTDTQYF. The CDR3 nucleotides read TGCAGTGCTGAGAGACTAGCCATTAGCACAGATACGCAGTATTTT.

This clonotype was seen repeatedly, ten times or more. The CDR3 sequence is CASRYGTTDNEQFF. CDR3 in DNA: TGTGCCAGCAGGTACGGGACTACCGACAATGAGCAGTTCTTC. The rearrangement joins TRBV6-2 or TRBV6-3 to TRBJ2-1, with 7 nucleotides matching TRBD2. V trimming: 6 bases; J trimming: 5 bases; junction bases outside the gene matches: 7. The CDR3 covers 14 residues. CDR1 is MNHEY, CDR2 SVGEGT, per germline.

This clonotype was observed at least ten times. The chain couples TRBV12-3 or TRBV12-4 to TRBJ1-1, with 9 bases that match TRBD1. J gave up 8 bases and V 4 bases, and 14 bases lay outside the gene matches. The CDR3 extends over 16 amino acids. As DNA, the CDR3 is TGTGCCAGCAGTTCACCCAAGACAGGGGGATCTGACGAAGCTTTCTTT. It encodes CASSSPKTGGSDEAFF.

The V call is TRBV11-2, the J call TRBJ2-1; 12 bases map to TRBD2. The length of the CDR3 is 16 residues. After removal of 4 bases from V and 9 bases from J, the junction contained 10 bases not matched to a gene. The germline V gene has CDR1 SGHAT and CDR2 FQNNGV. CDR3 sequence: CASSSFRLAGVGEQFF. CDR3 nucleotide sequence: TGTGCCAGCAGCTCCTTCAGACTAGCGGGAGTAGGTGAGCAGTTCTTC.

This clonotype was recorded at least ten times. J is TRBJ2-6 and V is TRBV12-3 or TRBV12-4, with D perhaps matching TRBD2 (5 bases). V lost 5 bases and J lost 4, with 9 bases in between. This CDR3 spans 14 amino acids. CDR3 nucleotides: TGTGCCAGCAGTACGACTACGGGGGCCAACGTCCTGACTTTC. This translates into CASSTTTGANVLTF.